This T cell receptor (beta chain) was profiled in a study of blood T cell repertoires in COVID-19. Study background: COVID-19 samples from acute and convalescent phases originated in the United States, Italy and Spain. T cells, B-cell-depleted T cells, or PBMCs provided the cDNA or gDNA that served as material.

CDR3 length: 15 residues. V was trimmed by 6 bases and J by 7 bases, leaving 19 bases between them. Germline V lookup: CDR1 MNHEY, CDR2 SVGAGI. As originally analysed: Estimation of nucleated cell counts relied on the amplification of reference gene primers. Profiled with immunoSEQ multiplex PCR; TCRdb holds only in-frame clones, not every one. That table gives V, J and clone size, and the DNA gave D and trimming. The table has some 230,000 clones, 80% to 90% seen once. This rearrangement joins TRBV6-5 to TRBJ1-3; perhaps TRBD1 as D (5 bases). This clonotype originated in a man aged 25-45 years who had recovered from COVID-19. The sample was peripheral blood. Here the CDR3 DNA reads TGTGCCAGCAGCCGGGGACTGGGACTTGGGAACACCATATATTTT. It encodes CASSRGLGLGNTIYF.